These T cell receptor beta chains were read from a single sample in a study of T cells in Graves' hyperthyroidism and ophthalmopathy. TCRdb itself ran the multiplex PCR reads through MiXCR, one entry per CDR3 protein. The table records about 690,000 distinct CDR3 sequences, 17% of them present only once. The sample consisted of blood. These receptors were taken from a man aged 45-60 years with Graves' hyperthyroidism. The CDR3 runs from the conserved cysteine through the conserved F or W. A D gene is named only where the DNA matches it firmly. Not all rows give a size; the values are once, few, many and, for expanded clones, a class.

14	NA	TRBJ2-4	many	TRBV20-1	CSARIGWAQNIQYF	TGCAGTGCTAGAATAGGGTGGGCTCAAAACATTCAGTACTTC
13	NA	TRBJ2-5	NA	TRBV6-2/TRBV6-3	CASTSYNQETQYF	TGTGCCAGCACATCGTATAATCAAGAGACCCAGTACTTC
19	TRBD2	TRBJ2-1	NA	TRBV11-3	CASSLRHSGAGGPGNEQFF	TGTGCCAGCAGCTTACGGCATTCCGGAGCGGGAGGGCCTGGGAATGAGCAGTTCTTC
17	TRBD2	TRBJ2-3	NA	TRBV18	CASSPATGTSEIDTQYF	TGTGCCAGCTCACCAGCAACCGGGACTAGCGAAATAGATACGCAGTATTTT
14	TRBD1	TRBJ1-2	NA	TRBV29-1	CSANDREDGYGYTF	TGCAGCGCGAATGACAGGGAGGACGGCTATGGCTACACCTTC
15	TRBD2	TRBJ2-5	NA	TRBV2	CASRNKAGGRETQYF	TGTGCCAGCAGGAATAAAGCGGGAGGTAGAGAGACCCAGTACTTC
16	TRBD2	TRBJ2-1	NA	TRBV7-6	CASSSWTSGSKYEQFF	TGTGCCAGCAGCTCCTGGACTAGCGGGAGTAAGTATGAGCAGTTCTTC
14	TRBD1	TRBJ2-7	NA	TRBV30	CAWGPGTGIYEQYF	TGTGCCTGGGGGCCGGGGACAGGCATCTACGAGCAGTACTTC
16	TRBD2	TRBJ2-5	many	TRBV9	CASSVDLAGSGETQYF	TGTGCCAGCAGCGTAGATCTAGCGGGTTCTGGAGAGACCCAGTACTTC
15	NA	TRBJ2-1	NA	TRBV9	CASSVDIARYNEQFF	TGTGCCAGCAGCGTAGATATAGCGCGCTACAATGAGCAGTTCTTC
16	TRBD2	TRBJ2-7	NA	TRBV3-1	CASSQEYSGSNYEQYF	TGTGCCAGCAGCCAAGAGTACAGCGGGAGCAACTACGAGCAGTACTTC
13	NA	TRBJ1-2	few	TRBV30	CAASIQNNYGYTF	TGTGCCGCCAGTATTCAGAATAACTATGGCTACACCTTC
13	NA	TRBJ2-7	many	TRBV28	CASRFEGIYEQYF	TGTGCCAGCAGGTTCGAGGGGATATACGAGCAGTACTTC
12	NA	TRBJ2-2	many	TRBV30	CAWNDNTGELFF	TGTGCCTGGAATGACAACACCGGGGAGCTGTTTTTT
16	TRBD2	TRBJ2-7	many	TRBV24-1	CATSDHGTSGRYEQYF	TGTGCCACCAGTGACCATGGGACTAGCGGACGCTACGAGCAGTACTTC
15	TRBD1	TRBJ2-7	few	TRBV7-2	CASSLGDRDRDEQYF	TGTGCCAGCAGCTTGGGGGACAGGGATAGGGACGAGCAGTACTTC
17	TRBD1	TRBJ2-1	once	TRBV14	CASSQIAGQGSYNEQFF	TGTGCCAGCAGTCAAATCGCTGGACAGGGCTCCTACAATGAGCAGTTCTTC
15	TRBD2	TRBJ2-7	many	TRBV28	CASSFGTSATYEQYF	TGTGCCAGCAGTTTTGGGACTAGCGCTACCTACGAGCAGTACTTC
14	NA	TRBJ1-2	few	TRBV5-5	CASSSDPGTYGYTF	TGTGCCAGCAGCTCAGATCCGGGGACCTATGGCTACACCTTC
13	NA	TRBJ2-7	few	TRBV24-1	CATGDGGGREQYF	TGTGCCACCGGAGACGGAGGCGGACGCGAGCAGTACTTC